These 29 T cell receptor beta chains originate from one sample sequenced in a study of blood T cell repertoires in COVID-19. Repertoires were generated with immunoSEQ multiplex PCR, while TCRdb's copy carries only in-frame clones and drops some. The sample holds fewer than 250,000 clones, 70% to 90% seen once. Sequences were obtained from PBMCs or T cells enriched from blood (not recorded which). These receptors all stem from a woman aged 18-29 years who had recovered from COVID-19.

This chain connects TRBV27 to TRBJ2-1, with 10 bases lining up with TRBD1. The V gene's germline CDR1 is MNHEY and CDR2 SMNVEV (reference sequence). V was clipped by 3 bases and J by 7 bases; unmatched bases: 9. The CDR3 consists of 16 residues. The CDR3 sequence is CASSFSRTGGWNEQFF. DNA of the CDR3: TGTGCCAGCAGTTTTTCGAGGACAGGGGGATGGAATGAGCAGTTCTTC.

The CDR3 protein is CASSQVGQGSGNTIYF. As DNA, the CDR3 is TGCGCCAGCAGCCAAGTGGGACAGGGGTCCGGAAACACCATATATTTT. This rearrangement joins TRBV4-1 to TRBJ1-3, with TRBD1 matching 10 bases. With 1 base clipped from V and 4 bases from J, the junction kept 4 bases outside the gene matches. The length of the CDR3 is 16 residues. From germline, CDR1 is MGHRA and CDR2 YSYEKL.

This chain joins TRBV11-2 and TRBJ2-3, with 9 bases lining up with TRBD1. Per germline, CDR1 SGHAT and CDR2 FQNNGV. This CDR3 contains 16 residues. Unmatched junction bases numbered 8, after V lost 5 bases and J lost 2 bases. The chain's CDR3 is CASSAGQGRDTDTQYF. The CDR3 DNA reads TGTGCCAGCAGCGCAGGACAGGGGCGGGACACAGATACGCAGTATTTT.

The chain carries TRBV12-3 or TRBV12-4 and TRBJ2-3; no firm D call. The germline V and J ends were trimmed by 10 bases and 2 bases, with 10 bases remaining between them. The length of the CDR3 is 12 residues. The CDR3 region has the DNA TGTGCCACAAGCGCTGCCACAGATACGCAGTATTTT. Translated: CATSAATDTQYF.

This chain joins TRBV29-1 and TRBJ2-1; D remains ambiguous. CDR3 length: 11 residues. Trimming shortened V by 4 bases and J by 6 bases, and 7 bases separated the two germline ends. Germline V gene lookup returns CDR1 SQVTM and CDR2 ANQGSEA. The CDR3 reads CSVVAGNEQFF. The DNA for the CDR3 is TGCAGCGTTGTGGCTGGCAATGAGCAGTTCTTC.

This chain joins TRBV13 and TRBJ2-7; TRBD2 might be the D (5 bases). Looked up from germline, CDR1 is PRHDT and CDR2 is FYEKMQ (reference sequence). This CDR3 is 12 amino acids long. V was cut by 5 bases and J by 6 bases, with 11 bases left in between. CDR3 amino acids: CASSREGGEQYF. The CDR3 DNA is TGTGCCAGCAGCCGAGAGGGTGGCGAGCAGTACTTC.

This clone was picked up one time. The genes are TRBV9 and TRBJ2-7; TRBD2 aligns across 11 bases. The CDR3 extends over 16 amino acids. Germline trimming cut 7 bases from V and 3 bases from J; bases unmatched to any gene: 12. Germline V gene data show CDR1 as SGDLS and CDR2 as YYNGEE. DNA for the CDR3: TGTGCCAGCGCCCACCCAATAGCGGGGGGGAACTACGAGCAGTACTTC. Translated: CASAHPIAGGNYEQYF.

The CDR3 DNA reads as TGTGCCAGCCAGACAGGCTCTTGGGAGACCCAGTACTTC. Translated, it gives CASQTGSWETQYF. The rearrangement links TRBV28 to TRBJ2-5, with D tentatively TRBD1 (6 bases). CDR1 and CDR2 (germline): MDHEN, SYDVKM. The V and J ends lost 8 bases and 5 bases respectively, with 15 bases between them. The CDR3 runs 13 residues. Looking up the rest from reference TRBV28 and TRBJ2-5 gives the full variable domain: DVKVTQSSRYLVKRTGEKVFLECVQDMDHENMFWYRQDPGLGLRLIYFSYDVKMKEKGDIPEGYSVSREKKERFSLILESASTNQTSMYLCASQTGSWETQYFGPGTRLLVL.

The chain is built from TRBV10-3 and TRBJ1-1, with D possibly matching TRBD1 (5 bases). The V gene's germline CDR1 is ENHRY and CDR2 SYGVKD. V lost 4 bases, J lost 6 bases, and 9 bases lay in between. This CDR3 comprises 12 residues. In nucleotides, the CDR3 is TGTGCCATCAGTGCGACAGTAGCTGAAGCTTTCTTT. It translates to CAISATVAEAFF.

The rearrangement links TRBV9 to TRBJ1-6, with a tentative D call TRBD1 (5 bases). The CDR3 runs 15 residues. The V end lost 4 bases, the J end lost 4 bases, and 12 bases lay between the germline ends. Per germline, CDR1 SGDLS and CDR2 YYNGEE. CDR3 protein: CASSPWEGYNSPLHF. The CDR3 DNA is TGTGCCAGCAGCCCTTGGGAGGGGTATAATTCACCCCTCCACTTT. The full variable domain, with the rest looked up from reference TRBV9 and TRBJ1-6, is DSGVTQTPKHLITATGQRVTLRCSPRSGDLSVYWYQQSLDQGLQFLIQYYNGEERAKGNILERFSAQQFPDLHSELNLSSLELGDSALYFCASSPWEGYNSPLHFGNGTRLTVT.

The genes are TRBV18 and TRBJ2-1; TRBD1 matches at 7 bases. Unmatched junction bases numbered 5, after V lost 5 bases and J lost 4 bases. Germline CDR1 and CDR2: KGHSH and LQKENI. The CDR3 consists of 14 residues. CDR3: CASSNRDSYNEQFF. Written as DNA, the CDR3 is TGTGCCAGCTCAAACCGGGACAGTTACAATGAGCAGTTCTTC.

The chain links TRBV11-1 to TRBJ2-5; weak D call: TRBD1 (6 bases). This CDR3 is built from 14 residues. V shed 1 base and J shed 9 bases, with 15 bases lying between them. Per the germline V gene, CDR1 is SGHAT and CDR2 is FQDESV (reference sequence). The CDR3 sequence: CASSLVDRPQAQYF. As DNA, the CDR3 is TGTGCCAGCAGCTTAGTAGACAGGCCCCAGGCCCAGTACTTC.

This clone appeared once. The chain couples TRBV11-2 to TRBJ2-7; D ambiguous. The germline V gene encodes CDR1 SGHAT and CDR2 FQNNGV. The CDR3 covers 13 residues. Trimming stripped 2 bases from V and 2 bases from J, with 7 bases between. The CDR3 DNA is TGTGCCAGCAGCTTATCCCCGGCCTACGAGCAGTACTTC. This translates into CASSLSPAYEQYF.

The chain is built from TRBV5-1 and TRBJ2-2; 9 positions agree with TRBD1. Germline lookup yields CDR1 SGHRS and CDR2 YFSETQ. CDR3 length: 16 residues. Germline trimming cut 0 bases from V and 5 bases from J; bases unmatched to any gene: 5. CDR3 DNA sequence: TGCGCCAGCAGCTTGGGGACAGGGGCTAGGACCGGGGAGCTGTTTTTT. It translates to CASSLGTGARTGELFF. The entire variable domain, with the rest obtained from reference TRBV5-1 and TRBJ2-2, is as follows: KAGVTQTPRYLIKTRGQQVTLSCSPISGHRSVSWYQQTPGQGLQFLFEYFSETQRNKGNFPGRFSGRQFSNSRSEMNVSTLELGDSALYLCASSLGTGARTGELFFGEGSRLTVL.

CDR3: CASRSWGPYNEQFF. The CDR3 DNA follows: TGTGCCAGCAGGTCTTGGGGGCCCTACAATGAGCAGTTCTTC. This chain joins TRBV6-5 and TRBJ2-1, with D tentatively TRBD1 (6 bases). The germline gives CDR1 MNHEY, CDR2 SVGAGI. This CDR3 has 14 residues. V lost 6 bases, J lost 2 bases, and 11 bases lay in between.

The chain is built from TRBV11-2 and TRBJ2-7; perhaps TRBD2 as D (7 bases). Germline V gene data show CDR1 as SGHAT and CDR2 as FQNNGV. CDR3 size: 15 residues. V was clipped by 5 bases and J by 1 base, with 15 bases between them. The CDR3 DNA follows: TGTGCCAGCAGCCCTAGAGGGGGACTATCCTACGAGCAGTACTTC. The encoded protein is CASSPRGGLSYEQYF.

V gene TRBV5-1 combines with J gene TRBJ1-1, with TRBD1 identical over 7 bases. This CDR3 is built from 13 residues. Losses at the gene ends were 0 bases for V and 8 bases for J; bases not matched to a gene: 4. CDR1 and CDR2 (germline): SGHRS, YFSETQ. The CDR3 loop is CASSLGDREEAFF. The CDR3, as DNA: TGCGCCAGCAGCTTGGGTGACAGGGAAGAAGCTTTCTTT.

This clone appeared once. V is TRBV7-8 and J is TRBJ2-7; no reliable D call. The V gene's germline CDR1 is SGHVS and CDR2 FQNEAQ. The length of the CDR3 is 15 residues. Trimming left V 1 base short and J 5 bases short, with 15 bases between. CDR3 nucleotide sequence: TGTGCCAGCAGCTTAGATCACAGACCCTTTGACGAGCAGTACTTC. Encoded protein: CASSLDHRPFDEQYF.

CDR3: CASRGVGQGDKQYF. In DNA, the CDR3 is TGTGCCAGCAGGGGGGTTGGACAGGGAGACAAGCAGTACTTC. This rearrangement joins TRBV28 to TRBJ2-7, with 8 bases fitting TRBD1. V was pared by 6 bases and J by 8 bases, with 12 bases of the junction left unmatched. CDR3 length: 14 residues. Per germline, CDR1 MDHEN and CDR2 SYDVKM. The complete variable domain, with remaining parts taken from reference TRBV28 and TRBJ2-7, reads DVKVTQSSRYLVKRTGEKVFLECVQDMDHENMFWYRQDPGLGLRLIYFSYDVKMKEKGDIPEGYSVSREKKERFSLILESASTNQTSMYLCASRGVGQGDKQYFGPGTRLTVT.

The chain joins TRBV3-1 (or the pseudogene TRBV3-2) to TRBJ2-3; 7 nucleotides match TRBD1. J lost 3 bases, V lost 3 bases, and 6 bases had no gene match. The CDR3 sequence is 15 residues long. Looked up from germline, CDR1 is LGHDT and CDR2 is YNNKEL (reference sequence). The CDR3 DNA reads TGTGCCAGCAGCCATCGGCAGGGGGTTACAGATACGCAGTATTTT. Translated, it gives CASSHRQGVTDTQYF.

V gene TRBV27 combines with J gene TRBJ2-7; 10 nucleotides line up with TRBD1. The CDR3 is made up of 16 amino acids. The junction had 17 bases not matched to a gene; V was cut back by 8 bases and J by 7 bases. CDR1 and CDR2 (germline): MNHEY, SMNVEV (reference sequence). The CDR3 loop is CASGNRTGGLIGEQYF. In DNA form, the CDR3 reads TGTGCCAGCGGAAACCGGACAGGGGGGCTAATAGGGGAGCAGTACTTC.

This chain uses TRBV5-1 with TRBJ2-7; 7 nucleotides agree with TRBD2. The germline CDR1 and CDR2 sequences are SGHRS and YFSETQ. The CDR3 sequence is 15 residues long. The V and J ends lost 4 bases and 0 bases, in that order; junction bases with no gene match: 7. DNA for the CDR3: TGCGCCAGCAGCCGCGCGGGGGTGAGCTCCTACGAGCAGTACTTC. Translation: CASSRAGVSSYEQYF.

The rearrangement joins TRBV18 to TRBJ1-2; a possible D gene is TRBD1 (5 bases). The CDR3 has 15 residues. V was trimmed by 2 bases and J by 5 bases, leaving 15 bases between them. Germline V lookup: CDR1 KGHSH, CDR2 LQKENI. This chain's CDR3 is CASSPIGGVGYGYTF. DNA of the CDR3: TGTGCCAGCTCACCAATCGGAGGGGTGGGGTATGGCTACACCTTC.

The chain carries TRBV11-2 and TRBJ2-4; TRBD1 aligns across 8 bases. The CDR3 spans 16 residues. Germline trimming cut 6 bases from V and 0 bases from J; bases unmatched to any gene: 7. Germline values: CDR1 SGHAT, CDR2 FQNNGV. The CDR3: CASSPTGVRAKNIQYF. CDR3 nucleotide sequence: TGTGCCAGCAGTCCGACAGGGGTTAGAGCCAAAAACATTCAGTACTTC.

In the case of this clone: Other DNA sequences of this sample code for an identical CDR3. The chain recombines TRBV19 with TRBJ1-1; no definite D call. CDR3 size: 13 residues. Per germline, CDR1 LNHDA and CDR2 SQIVND (reference sequence). V was pared by 0 bases and J by 3 bases, with 5 bases between. Written as DNA, the CDR3 is TGTGCCAGTAGTATAGATCGGGACACTGAAGCTTTCTTT. Translated: CASSIDRDTEAFF.

V gene TRBV7-9 combines with J gene TRBJ1-2; 8 bases fit TRBD1. V shed 1 base and J 2 bases; nucleotides not matched to a gene: 15. Germline V lookup: CDR1 SEHNR, CDR2 FQNEAQ (reference sequence). This CDR3 is built from 19 residues. CDR3 nucleotide sequence: TGTGCCAGCAGCTTAGATGGTGTTTCAGGGGGCGCCCACAACTATGGCTACACCTTC. This codes for CASSLDGVSGGAHNYGYTF.

This chain connects TRBV30 to TRBJ1-2; D possibly corresponds to TRBD1 (6 bases). Trimming pared 4 bases from V and 2 bases from J, leaving 17 bases between. Per the germline V gene, CDR1 is GTSNPN and CDR2 is SVGIG (reference sequence). The CDR3 runs 15 residues. DNA of the CDR3: TGTGCCTGGAACCCCTTACAGGGTGGGAACTATGGCTACACCTTC. Translation gives CAWNPLQGGNYGYTF.

This clone was detected a few times. This chain connects TRBV5-1 to TRBJ1-3; D call uncertain. V shed 1 base and J shed 3 bases, with 8 bases lying between them. The CDR3 sequence is 14 residues long. The germline V gene has CDR1 SGHRS and CDR2 YFSETQ. The chain's CDR3 is CASSLQGDGNTIYF. The CDR3 DNA reads TGCGCCAGCAGCTTGCAAGGAGATGGAAACACCATATATTTT.

The V gene is TRBV3-1 (or the pseudogene TRBV3-2), the J gene TRBJ2-5, with TRBD2 identical over 8 bases. Germline V lookup: CDR1 LGHDT, CDR2 YNNKEL (reference sequence). V was clipped by 1 base and J by 1 base; unmatched bases: 5. This CDR3 has 16 residues. The CDR3 DNA follows: TGTGCCAGCAGCCAAGCCAGCGGGGGCTTCCAAGAGACCCAGTACTTC. Translation: CASSQASGGFQETQYF.